This TCR beta chain was recorded in a study of shared clonotypes between healthy human individuals. Study results and caveats: Rarefaction gave evidence that sorted-subset sequencing remained incomplete despite large depth. Of the naive CD4 clonotypes, about 5.4% were shared across a handful of donors. Among donors, the sharing of clonotypes was expected to be influenced by sequencing depth.

Libraries were prepared by immunoSEQ multiplex PCR; TCRdb keeps only in-frame clonotypes and omits some of them. The data hold 950,000 to 1,200,000 clones, with roughly 80% observed a single time. Per the germline V gene, CDR1 is MGHRA and CDR2 is YSYEKL. The J segment lost 5 bases and the V segment lost 4 bases, leaving 6 bases of the junction unmatched. The CDR3 is 14 residues long. The donor population consisted of healthy HIV-negative adults with no recent acute infections or vaccinations. For this clone: Antigen: not known.

Sequenced input: memory CD4+ T cells from PBMCs. Subset of the sample: CD45RA-negative fraction. The clonotype originates from a man aged 18 to 35 in good health. Some clones in this sample may be carry-over from other donors' samples. V gene TRBV4-1 combines with J gene TRBJ2-3, with 7 bases identical to TRBD2. The CDR3 DNA sequence: TGCGCCAGCAGCCGCCCTTGGGGGGGAGATACGCAGTATTTT. Protein sequence: CASSRPWGGDTQYF.